This T cell receptor (beta chain) was found in a study of blood T cell repertoires in COVID-19. Study-level background: Both acute and convalescent COVID-19 samples were obtained from the United States, Italy and Spain.

Germline loops: CDR1 LNHDA, CDR2 SQIVND (reference sequence). This CDR3 region has 16 residues. V was pared by 4 bases and J by 1 base, with 9 bases of the junction left unmatched. In the original processing: Researchers report that nucleated cell counts were estimated from reference gene primer amplification. Repertoires were generated with immunoSEQ multiplex PCR, while TCRdb's copy carries only in-frame clones and drops some. That table supplies the V and J calls and clone size; D and trimming were determined from the DNA. The repertoire holds around 100,000 clones, with about 90% as singletons. The specimen sequenced was peripheral blood. The receptor was derived from a human donor in a cohort sampled during active COVID-19. This chain uses TRBV19 with TRBJ1-1, with 7 bases identical to TRBD1. The CDR3 coding sequence is TGTGCCAGTAGTAGAGGACAGGTCGGGACGAACACTGAAGCTTTCTTT. As protein: CASSRGQVGTNTEAFF.